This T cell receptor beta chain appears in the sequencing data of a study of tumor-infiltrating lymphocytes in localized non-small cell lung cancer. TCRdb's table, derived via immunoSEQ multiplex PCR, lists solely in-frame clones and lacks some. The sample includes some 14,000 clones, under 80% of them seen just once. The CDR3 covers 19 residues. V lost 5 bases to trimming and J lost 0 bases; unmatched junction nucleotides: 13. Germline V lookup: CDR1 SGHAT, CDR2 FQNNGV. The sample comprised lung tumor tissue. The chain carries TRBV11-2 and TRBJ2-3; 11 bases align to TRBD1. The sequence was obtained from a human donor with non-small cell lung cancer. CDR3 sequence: CASSLAGTGGTASTDTQYF. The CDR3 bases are TGTGCCAGCAGCCTCGCCGGGACAGGGGGGACCGCTAGCACAGATACGCAGTATTTT.